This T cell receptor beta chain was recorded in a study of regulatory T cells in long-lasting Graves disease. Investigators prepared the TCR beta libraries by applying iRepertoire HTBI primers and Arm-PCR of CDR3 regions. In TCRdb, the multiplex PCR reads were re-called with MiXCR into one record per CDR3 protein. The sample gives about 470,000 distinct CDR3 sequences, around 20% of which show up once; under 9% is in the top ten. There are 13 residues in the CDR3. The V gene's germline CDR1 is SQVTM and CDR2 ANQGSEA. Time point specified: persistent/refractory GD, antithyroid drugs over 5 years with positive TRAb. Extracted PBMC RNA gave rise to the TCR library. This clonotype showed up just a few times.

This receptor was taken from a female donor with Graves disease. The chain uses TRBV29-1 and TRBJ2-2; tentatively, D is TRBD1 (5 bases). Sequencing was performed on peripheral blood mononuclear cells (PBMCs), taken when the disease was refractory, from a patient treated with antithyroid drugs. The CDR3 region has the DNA TGCACCATTGTGGACAAGAACACCGGGGAGCTGTTTTTT. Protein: CTIVDKNTGELFF.